The 2 T cell receptor beta chains presented below share a single source sample, sequenced in a study of siplizumab effects on memory and regulatory T cells. TCRdb's table, derived via immunoSEQ multiplex PCR, lists solely in-frame clones and lacks some. Of some 100,000 clones in the sample, 75% to 95% are singletons; the top ten hold roughly 2.6%. Sequencing was carried out using CD4+ T cells sorted from blood. These receptors all come from a human donor in good health. Some clones in this sample may be carry-over from other donors' samples.

This clone occurred once. The chain combines TRBV19 with TRBJ2-3; D is unclear. The CDR3 contains 14 residues. The ends were cut back, 4 bases at V and 0 bases at J, with 8 bases in the middle. CDR1 LNHDA and CDR2 SQIVND come from the germline V gene (reference sequence). For the CDR3, the DNA is TGTGCCAGTAGTAGGGCCTATAGCACAGATACGCAGTATTTT. This translates into CASSRAYSTDTQYF.

The chain joins TRBV21-1 to TRBJ2-7. TRBV21-1 is classified as a pseudogene. The CDR3 runs to 15 residues. Written as DNA, the CDR3 is TGTGCCAGCAGCAAAGTTCGGTCGGTAGGGCTCGAGCAGTACTTC. Protein sequence: CASSKVRSVGLEQYF.